This T cell receptor (beta chain) was recovered during a study of PD-L1 blockade in urothelial cancer (dated by TCRdb to about 2017). As for the study more broadly: All patients started therapy around 2014 and received atezolizumab 1,200 mg intravenously every 3 weeks. Pretreatment tumor samples and matched peripheral blood, collected serially before and after atezolizumab treatment, underwent TCR sequencing. About 90% of the 29 patients were males with bladder-origin urothelial cancer, and about 65% of the roughly 29 reported a prior smoking history. Blood samples yielded a median of around 150,000 T cells and around 80,000 unique TCRs, with median clonality about 0.08. About 10 patients achieved durable clinical benefit and 20 did not. Pretreatment blood TCR-seq was available for under 35 patients, at least one posttreatment blood collection was obtained for about 25 patients, and tumor TCR-seq was available for about 25 patients. In the same patients, whole exome sequencing and RNA sequencing of pretreatment tumors were performed in addition to TCR sequencing. Durable clinical benefit was defined as a progression-free survival longer than 6 months, and TCR features were additionally tested against progression-free survival and overall survival. The study, an exploratory multi-omic analysis, examined somatic, immune and clinical correlates of response to PD-L1 blockade with atezolizumab in urothelial cancer. An ECOG performance status of 0 or 1 was recorded for the patients, and 0 to 3 prior chemotherapy regimens had been received by the patients. Blood samples were analyzed at two time points: 3 weeks after treatment start (second dose) and 6 weeks after treatment start. Points the paper makes about the study in general: Because the sample size was small (n ≈ 30) and many exploratory analyses were performed, the results are intended to be hypothesis-generating. Improved progression-free and overall survival was found to be associated with pretreatment peripheral blood TCR clonality below the median. Patients with durable benefit showed greater expansion of tumor-associated TCR clones in peripheral blood 3 weeks after starting treatment (n ≈ 21, p = 0.022).

With respect to this clone: It lacks a known antigen. No clone much larger than this one lies a single base away; base qualities are absent.

Each PCR received spiked-in synthetic TCR analog templates so that absolute template abundance could be estimated from read counts. The immunoSEQ assay used bias-controlled V and J gene primers to amplify TCRbeta CDR3 regions from genomic DNA. Sequencing of rearranged TCRbeta segments was done at approximately 20X coverage. Per the authors' processing: Sequencing errors were corrected by clustering and CDR3s were annotated against IMGT to assign V, D and J genes. Only productive TCRbeta rearrangements were used in downstream analyses, excluding out-of-frame or stop-codon sequences. Clonality was computed as one minus Shannon entropy normalized by the log of the number of unique productive sequences. Fisher's exact test with Benjamini-Hochberg correction, using a cutoff of adjusted p below 0.01, was how clones that differed between time points or between blood and tumor were identified. Sourced from immuneACCESS, this table was stored by TCRdb with only in-frame sequences that have V and J called. A share of the clones is absent; for the studies checked, an unresolved V gene accounts for under half, and the remainder has no known explanation. V and J calls and clone size are those listed in that table; D and trimming were worked out from the DNA. Across this sample there are 50,000 to 65,000 clones, with around 81% seen only once. Around 3.2% of the sample is taken by the ten largest.

The sample's time point label, in plain terms: pretreatment peripheral blood. A cohort of approximately 31 patients with locally advanced or metastatic urothelial carcinoma, treated at Memorial Sloan Kettering on a trial protocol, was included. Peripheral blood mononuclear cells were collected pretreatment and during treatment, at between 1 and 8 total time points per patient. The Qiagen DNeasy Blood extraction kit was used to purify genomic DNA from total PBMCs and tumor samples. Collected pretreatment and during treatment, PBMCs were isolated and stored as previously described. From a lookup of the germline V gene (reference sequence), CDR1 and CDR2 are LNHDA and SQIVND. V and J are trimmed by 6 bases and 5 bases, and the gene matches miss 5 bases of the junction. The CDR3 covers 14 residues, taking in both the cysteine and the phenylalanine. This entry keeps only the CDR3 DNA: 42 bases, framed from base 1.

Recombination connected TRBV19 to TRBJ2-1; TRBD2 fits 9 bases in the junction. This TCR was recovered from a man aged 65-85 years with urothelial cancer. Sequencing used PBMCs, obtained around atezolizumab (anti-PD-L1) treatment. In nucleotides, the sequence is TGTGCCAGTAGGCGGGAGGGCTTAAACAATGAGCAGTTCTTC. Translated, it reads CASRREGLNNEQFF.